Detailed here is one TCR beta chain. Its antigen remains unknown. The unexposed donors gave CD4+ T cells in about 2010-2019, prior to COVID-19. Isolation of CD4+ T cells took place after less than 11 days in culture. As cell numbers allowed, unexposed-donor CD4+ T cells faced SARS-CoV-2 S/N and four cold-coronavirus spikes. Germline V lookup: CDR1 LGHDT, CDR2 YNNKEL (reference sequence). This CDR3 contains 16 residues. Unmatched junction bases numbered 12, after V lost 4 bases and J lost 8 bases. Sequencing was performed with immunoSEQ multiplex PCR; in TCRdb, only in-frame clones are kept and a portion is missing. Of around 23,000 clones listed, approximately 82% are singletons. This entry is derived from a study of CD4 T cells in relation to SARS-CoV-2 and coronaviruses. The overall study: ViraFEST: approximately 10-day antigen culture of PBMCs, then TCR beta CDR3 sequencing. Broader study findings: Monoreactive clones expanded significantly more to SARS-CoV-2 than crossreactive clones did. The cross-reactivity analysis covered only spike protein, not other viral proteins.

Sequenced: CD4+ T cells from PBMCs, cultured in vitro. The sequence derives from a human donor in good health. V gene TRBV3-1 (or the pseudogene TRBV3-2) combines with J gene TRBJ1-1; 11 bases align to TRBD1. The CDR3 coding sequence is TGTGCCAGCAGCCTTCCCGGGACAGGGGGTGCGGAAGAAGCTTTCTTT. Protein sequence: CASSLPGTGGAEEAFF.